This T cell receptor (beta chain) was retrieved from a study of T cells after yellow fever vaccination. In TCRdb, the 5' RACE reads were re-called with MiXCR into one record per CDR3 protein. The data hold some 600,000 distinct CDR3 sequences, with 9% to 15% observed a single time. As to this clonotype: The antigen remains undetermined.

Points from the study as a whole: Reappearing after the booster were most of the clones from primary vaccination (96% CD4, 75% to 90% CD8).

The sequences come from PBMCs, collected on the day of the yellow fever booster vaccination. This clonotype was sampled from a man aged 25-40 years who received the YFV17D yellow fever vaccine.

The CDR3, as DNA: TGTGCCAGCAAGGGGGCCATCTACGAGCAGTACTTC. Residues: CASKGAIYEQYF. The gene calls are TRBV2 and TRBJ2-7; TRBD1 agrees at 7 bases. The CDR3 consists of 12 residues. Trimming took 7 bases from V and 3 from J; bases not matched to a gene: 3. Germline loops: CDR1 SNHLY, CDR2 FYNNEI.